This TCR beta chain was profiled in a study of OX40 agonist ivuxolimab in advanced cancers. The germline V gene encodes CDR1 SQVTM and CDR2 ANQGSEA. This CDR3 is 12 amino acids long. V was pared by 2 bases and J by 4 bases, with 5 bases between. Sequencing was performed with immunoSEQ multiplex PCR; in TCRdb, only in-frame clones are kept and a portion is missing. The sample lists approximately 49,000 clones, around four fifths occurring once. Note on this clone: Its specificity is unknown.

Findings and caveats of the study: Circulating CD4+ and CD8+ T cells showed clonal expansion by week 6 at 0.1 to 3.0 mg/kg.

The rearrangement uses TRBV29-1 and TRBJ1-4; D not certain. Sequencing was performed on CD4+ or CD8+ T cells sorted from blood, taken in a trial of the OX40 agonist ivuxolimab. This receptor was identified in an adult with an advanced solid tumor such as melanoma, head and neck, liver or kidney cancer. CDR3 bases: TGCAGCGTTGAACCACGTAATGAAAAACTGTTTTTT. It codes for CSVEPRNEKLFF.